What follows are 20 T cell receptor beta chains derived from one specimen sequenced in a study of OX40 agonist ivuxolimab in advanced cancers. Assay used: immunoSEQ multiplex PCR; TCRdb lists only in-frame clones, some missing. The sample gives 81,000 or so clones, approximately 90% of which show up once; approximately 0.43% is in the top ten. The specimen comprised CD4+ or CD8+ T cells sorted from blood, sampled in a trial of the OX40 agonist ivuxolimab. The receptor set was obtained from an adult with an advanced solid tumor such as melanoma, head and neck, liver or kidney cancer.

The chain's CDR3 is CASSPGTGREQFF. The CDR3, as DNA: TGTGCCAGTAGCCCCGGGACAGGGCGTGAGCAGTTCTTC. The chain uses TRBV19 and TRBJ2-1; TRBD1 matches at 9 bases. The CDR3 has 13 residues. Trimming removed 6 bases from V and 9 bases from J; junction bases left unmatched: 6. CDR1 is LNHDA, CDR2 SQIVND, per germline (reference sequence).

The table lists this clone with a count of one. The V gene is TRBV18, the J gene TRBJ2-3, with a weak D call TRBD2 (5 bases). CDR1 and CDR2 (germline): KGHSH, LQKENI. V dropped 3 bases and J dropped 4 bases, with 14 bases sitting between them. The CDR3 is 15 residues long. The CDR3 spells CASSPRTGNADTQYF. The CDR3 bases are TGTGCCAGCTCACCCCGGACGGGAAACGCAGATACGCAGTATTTT.

The chain employs TRBV6-1 and TRBJ1-4, with D possibly TRBD1 on 5 matching bases. Germline V gene sequence: CDR1 MNHNS, CDR2 SASEGT. Trimming took 3 bases from V and 2 from J, leaving 10 bases between them. The length of the CDR3 is 15 residues. The CDR3: CASSDRQWTNEKLFF. The CDR3 DNA sequence: TGTGCCAGCAGTGACAGACAGTGGACTAATGAAAAACTGTTTTTT.

In this sample, this clone turned up once. The rearrangement uses TRBV15 and TRBJ1-2; D perhaps matches TRBD1 (6 bases). This CDR3 is 16 amino acids long. V lost 3 bases and J lost 7, with 21 bases in between. Germline V gene data show CDR1 as LNHNV and CDR2 as YYDKDF (reference sequence). The CDR3 reads CATSSPPGGREGGYTF. CDR3 nucleotides: TGTGCCACCAGCAGTCCCCCTGGGGGCAGGGAGGGTGGCTACACCTTC. The full variable domain, completed using reference TRBV15 and TRBJ1-2, is DAMVIQNPRYQVTQFGKPVTLSCSQTLNHNVMYWYQQKSSQAPKLLFHYYDKDFNNEADTPDNFQSRRPNTSFCFLDIRSPGLGDTAMYLCATSSPPGGREGGYTFGSGTRLTVV.

This chain connects TRBV5-4 to TRBJ2-1, with no clear D. CDR3 length: 15 amino acids. The germline CDR1 and CDR2 sequences are SGHNT and YYREEE (reference sequence). V was trimmed by 3 bases and J by 4 bases, leaving 14 bases between them. CDR3 nucleotide sequence: TGTGCCAGCAGCTCCGGCGGCCCCTTGTACAATGAGCAGTTCTTC. This translates into CASSSGGPLYNEQFF.

The V gene is TRBV18, the J gene TRBJ2-5; a weak D match, TRBD2 (6 bases). From germline, CDR1 is KGHSH and CDR2 LQKENI. The CDR3 sequence is 16 residues long. Trimming left V 3 bases short and J 1 base short, with 15 bases between. The chain's CDR3 is CASSPRAGTGQETQYF. The DNA of the CDR3 is TGTGCCAGCTCACCGCGGGCGGGGACGGGCCAAGAGACCCAGTACTTC.

This chain joins TRBV1 and TRBJ2-1. TRBV1 is shown as a pseudogene. The length of the CDR3 is 16 residues. CDR3 DNA: TGCACCAGCAGCCCACCGGGACCGCAATCGTACAATGAGCAGTTCTTC. Translation gives CTSSPPGPQSYNEQFF.

The genes are TRBV18 and TRBJ2-5; perhaps TRBD2 as D (6 bases). Germline lookup yields CDR1 KGHSH and CDR2 LQKENI. V lost 2 bases and J lost 11, with 15 bases in between. This CDR3 comprises 13 residues. In DNA form, the CDR3 reads TGTGCCAGCTCACCAGGGCGGTTCCGGGAGCAGTACTTC. Its translation: CASSPGRFREQYF.

The V gene is TRBV2, the J gene TRBJ1-1; D remains unclear. V was trimmed by 7 bases and J by 1 base, leaving 13 bases between them. CDR3 size: 14 residues. Germline CDR1 SNHLY, CDR2 FYNNEI. CDR3 amino acids: CASKGAVRNTEAFF. The CDR3 DNA sequence: TGTGCCAGCAAGGGTGCGGTGAGGAACACTGAAGCTTTCTTT.

V and J are TRBV5-5 and TRBJ1-6; 8 nucleotides agree with TRBD1. The V segment lost 4 bases and the J segment 7 bases; nucleotides outside the gene matches: 4. CDR1 is SGHKS and CDR2 is YYEKEE in the germline V gene (reference sequence). This CDR3 has 14 amino acids. The CDR3 DNA follows: TGTGCCAGCAGCGCCGACAGGGGAAATTCACCCCTCCACTTT. Translating it yields CASSADRGNSPLHF.

Here the CDR3 DNA reads TGTGCCAGCAGCTTTGTCGGTCCAGGGTCAGGTGAGCAGTACTTC. Its protein product is CASSFVGPGSGEQYF. This chain links TRBV5-4 with TRBJ2-7, with a tentative D call TRBD1 (5 bases). CDR3 length: 15 residues. V was shortened by 2 bases and J by 7 bases, with 19 bases between the two germline ends. CDR1 is SGHNT, CDR2 YYREEE, per germline (reference sequence).

The chain uses TRBV5-8 and TRBJ1-2, with D maybe TRBD1 (5 bases). V was shortened by 3 bases and J by 3 bases, with 12 bases between the two germline ends. The CDR3 sequence is 14 residues long. Looked up from germline, CDR1 is SGHTS and CDR2 is YDEGEE. DNA for the CDR3: TGTGCCAGCAGCTCCTTCGGGGCTGACTATGGCTACACCTTC. This codes for CASSSFGADYGYTF.

The rearrangement joins TRBV11-2 to TRBJ2-5; D unclear. Germline-derived CDR1 and CDR2 are SGHAT and FQNNGV. With 4 bases removed from V and 5 bases from J, the gap between germline ends came to 11 bases. There are 13 residues in the CDR3. The CDR3 reads CASSSLLGETQYF. The DNA for the CDR3 is TGTGCCAGCAGCTCCCTTTTGGGGGAGACCCAGTACTTC.

This chain links TRBV7-3 with TRBJ1-1; D remains ambiguous. In germline, CDR1 is SGHTA, CDR2 FQGTGA. This CDR3 comprises 14 residues. Deletions cut 9 bases from V and 1 base from J, with 15 bases between. CDR3 sequence reads: CASADGLGNTEAFF. CDR3 coding DNA: TGTGCCAGTGCTGACGGGCTGGGGAACACTGAAGCTTTCTTT.

V and J are TRBV11-2 and TRBJ2-7, with unresolved D. The germline V gene encodes CDR1 SGHAT and CDR2 FQNNGV. The V end was cut by 1 base, the J end by 2 bases, with 6 bases between. The CDR3 totals 13 residues. The CDR3 protein is CASSLAGTYEQYF. CDR3 bases: TGTGCCAGCAGCTTAGCTGGCACCTACGAGCAGTACTTC.

The rearrangement uses TRBV2 and TRBJ2-7, with a tentative D call TRBD1 (5 bases). V was pared by 4 bases and J by 4 bases, with 5 bases between. CDR3 length: 11 residues. CDR1 and CDR2 (germline): SNHLY, FYNNEI. In nucleotides, the CDR3 is TGTGCCAGCAGTGGACAGTACGAGCAGTACTTC. Translation gives CASSGQYEQYF.

Regarding this clone: Other DNA sequences within the sample encode an identical CDR3. The chain is built from TRBV18 and TRBJ1-4; 7 nucleotides agree with TRBD1. The length of the CDR3 is 16 residues. The V and J ends lost 3 bases and 0 bases, in that order; junction bases with no gene match: 4. Germline values: CDR1 KGHSH, CDR2 LQKENI. For the CDR3, the DNA is TGTGCCAGCTCACCCCCCGGGACAGCAACTAATGAAAAACTGTTTTTT. Translating it yields CASSPPGTATNEKLFF.

The rearrangement links TRBV18 to TRBJ2-2, with D possibly matching TRBD1 (5 bases). Trimming removed 2 bases at V and 4 bases at J, with 11 bases between. This CDR3 is built from 15 residues. Germline CDR1 reads KGHSH; CDR2 reads LQKENI. CDR3 DNA sequence: TGTGCCAGCTCACCAAGGGGCCAGGGCACCGGGGAGCTGTTTTTT. Protein product: CASSPRGQGTGELFF. Supplemented by reference TRBV18 and TRBJ2-2, the full variable domain reads NAGVMQNPRHLVRRRGQEARLRCSPMKGHSHVYWYRQLPEEGLKFMVYLQKENIIDESGMPKERFSAEFPKEGPSILRIQQVVRGDSAAYFCASSPRGQGTGELFFGEGSRLTVL.

This clone has more than one count but fewer than ten. V usage is TRBV10-3 and J usage is TRBJ2-7, with a weak D call TRBD1 (5 bases). The length of the CDR3 is 14 residues. Germline CDR1 and CDR2: ENHRY and SYGVKD. With 3 bases removed from V and 0 bases from J, the gap between germline ends came to 9 bases. The CDR3 nucleotides read TGTGCCATCAGTGATGCGACAGTCTCCTACGAGCAGTACTTC. Its translation: CAISDATVSYEQYF.

V usage is TRBV18 and J usage is TRBJ1-1; maybe TRBD1 (6 bases). The CDR3 is made up of 15 amino acids. V lost 3 bases to trimming and J lost 10 bases, with 21 bases between them. The germline CDR1 and CDR2 sequences are KGHSH and LQKENI. In DNA, the CDR3 is TGTGCCAGCTCACCCGGAGACCAGGGGCTCGTAGGAGCTTTCTTT. This gives the protein CASSPGDQGLVGAFF.